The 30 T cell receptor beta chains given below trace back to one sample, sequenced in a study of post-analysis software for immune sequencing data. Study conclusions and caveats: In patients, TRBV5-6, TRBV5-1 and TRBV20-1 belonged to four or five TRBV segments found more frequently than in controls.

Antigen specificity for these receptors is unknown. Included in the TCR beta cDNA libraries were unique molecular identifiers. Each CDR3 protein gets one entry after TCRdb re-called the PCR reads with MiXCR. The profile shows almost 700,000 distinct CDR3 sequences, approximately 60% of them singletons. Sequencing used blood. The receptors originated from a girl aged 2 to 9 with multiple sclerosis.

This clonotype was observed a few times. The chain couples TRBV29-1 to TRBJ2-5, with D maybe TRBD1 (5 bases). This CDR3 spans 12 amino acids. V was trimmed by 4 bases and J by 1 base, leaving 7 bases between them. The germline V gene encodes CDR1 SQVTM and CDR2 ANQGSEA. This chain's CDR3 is CSVVRVQETQYF. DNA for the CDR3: TGCAGCGTTGTCAGGGTCCAAGAGACCCAGTACTTC. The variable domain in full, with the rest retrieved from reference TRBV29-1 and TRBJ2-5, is SAVISQKPSRDICQRGTSLTIQCQVDSQVTMMFWYRQQPGQSLTLIATANQGSEATYESGFVIDKFPISRPNLTFSTLTVSNMSPEDSSIYLCSVVRVQETQYFGPGTRLLVL.

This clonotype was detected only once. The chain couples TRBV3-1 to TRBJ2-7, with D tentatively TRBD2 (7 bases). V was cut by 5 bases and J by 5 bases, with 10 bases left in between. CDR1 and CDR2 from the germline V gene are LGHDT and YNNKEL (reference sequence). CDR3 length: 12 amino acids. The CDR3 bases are TGTGCCAGCAGCGGGGGGGCGAACGAGCAGTACTTC. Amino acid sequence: CASSGGANEQYF.

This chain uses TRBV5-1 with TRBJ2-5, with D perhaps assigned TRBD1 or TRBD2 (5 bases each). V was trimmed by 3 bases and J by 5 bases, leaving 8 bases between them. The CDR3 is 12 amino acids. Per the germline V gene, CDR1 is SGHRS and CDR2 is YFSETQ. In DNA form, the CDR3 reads TGCGCCAGCAGCTGGGGGATGGAGACCCAGTACTTC. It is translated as CASSWGMETQYF. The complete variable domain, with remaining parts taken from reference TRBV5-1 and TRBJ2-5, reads KAGVTQTPRYLIKTRGQQVTLSCSPISGHRSVSWYQQTPGQGLQFLFEYFSETQRNKGNFPGRFSGRQFSNSRSEMNVSTLELGDSALYLCASSWGMETQYFGPGTRLLVL.

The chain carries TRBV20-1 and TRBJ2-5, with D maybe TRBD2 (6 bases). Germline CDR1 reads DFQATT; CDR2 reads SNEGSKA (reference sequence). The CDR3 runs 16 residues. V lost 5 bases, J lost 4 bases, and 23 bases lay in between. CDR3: CSAGNPAGSTLETQYF. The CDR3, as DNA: TGCAGTGCTGGGAACCCAGCGGGCTCTACTTTAGAGACCCAGTACTTC.

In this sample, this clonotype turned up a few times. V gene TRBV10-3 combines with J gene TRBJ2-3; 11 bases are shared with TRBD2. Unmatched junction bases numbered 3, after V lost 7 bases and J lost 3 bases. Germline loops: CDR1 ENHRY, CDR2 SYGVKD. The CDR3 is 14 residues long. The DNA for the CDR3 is TGTGCCATCACTAGCGGGGGGCCAACAGATACGCAGTATTTT. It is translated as CAITSGGPTDTQYF.

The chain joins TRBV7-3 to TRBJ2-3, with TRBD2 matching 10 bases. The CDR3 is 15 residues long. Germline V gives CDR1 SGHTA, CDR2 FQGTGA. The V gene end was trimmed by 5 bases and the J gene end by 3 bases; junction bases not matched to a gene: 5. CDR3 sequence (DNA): TGTGCCAGCAGCCCTAAGCGGGAGGGGACAGATACGCAGTATTTT. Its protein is CASSPKREGTDTQYF.

The CDR3 bases are TGCAGCGCACTAGCGGGAGATGAATCCTACAATGAGCAGTTCTTC. Amino acid sequence: CSALAGDESYNEQFF. This chain uses TRBV20-1 with TRBJ2-1; 11 positions agree with TRBD2. The CDR3 consists of 15 residues. Per the germline V gene, CDR1 is DFQATT and CDR2 is SNEGSKA (reference sequence).

In nucleotides, the CDR3 is TGCGCCAGCAGTCGAAAGAATAGCGGGGGGGCCTGGGAGACCCAGTACTTC. Residues: CASSRKNSGGAWETQYF. The chain carries TRBV5-1 and TRBJ2-7; 11 bases are shared with TRBD2. The J call is doubtful: the DNA matches TRBJ2-5 better. The CDR3 loop spans 17 amino acids. CDR1 is SGHRS and CDR2 is YFSETQ in the germline V gene.

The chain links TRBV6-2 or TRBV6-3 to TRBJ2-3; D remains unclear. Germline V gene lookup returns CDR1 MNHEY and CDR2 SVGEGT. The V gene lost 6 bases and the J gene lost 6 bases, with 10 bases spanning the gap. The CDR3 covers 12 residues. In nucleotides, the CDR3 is TGTGCCAGCAGCAACAATCCGGATACGCAGTATTTT. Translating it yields CASSNNPDTQYF.

CDR3 in amino acids: CSVDRGGEAYNEQFF. In nucleotides, the CDR3 is TGCAGCGTTGACAGGGGTGGGGAAGCATACAATGAGCAGTTCTTC. The rearrangement links TRBV29-1 to TRBJ2-1; a possible D gene is TRBD1 (6 bases). CDR1 SQVTM and CDR2 ANQGSEA come from the germline V gene. The ends were cut back, 3 bases at V and 4 bases at J, with 16 bases in the middle. This CDR3 has 15 residues.

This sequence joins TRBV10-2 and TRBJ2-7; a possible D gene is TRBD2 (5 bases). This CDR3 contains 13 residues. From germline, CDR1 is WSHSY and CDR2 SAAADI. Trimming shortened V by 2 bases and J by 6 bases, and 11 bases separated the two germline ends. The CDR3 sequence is CASSEALGREQYF. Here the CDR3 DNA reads TGCGCCAGCAGTGAGGCACTAGGCCGCGAGCAGTACTTC.

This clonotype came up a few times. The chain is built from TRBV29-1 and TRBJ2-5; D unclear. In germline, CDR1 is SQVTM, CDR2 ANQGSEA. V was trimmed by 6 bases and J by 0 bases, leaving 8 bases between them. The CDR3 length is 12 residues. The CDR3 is CSVRRNQETQYF. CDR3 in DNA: TGCAGCGTGAGACGGAACCAAGAGACCCAGTACTTC.

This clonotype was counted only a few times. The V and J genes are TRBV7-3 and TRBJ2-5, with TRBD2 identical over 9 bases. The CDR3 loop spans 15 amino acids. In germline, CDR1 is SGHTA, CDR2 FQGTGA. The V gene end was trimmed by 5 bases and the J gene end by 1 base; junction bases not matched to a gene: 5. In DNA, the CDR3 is TGTGCCAGCAGCCAAGCTAGCGGGACCCAAGAGACCCAGTACTTC. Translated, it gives CASSQASGTQETQYF.

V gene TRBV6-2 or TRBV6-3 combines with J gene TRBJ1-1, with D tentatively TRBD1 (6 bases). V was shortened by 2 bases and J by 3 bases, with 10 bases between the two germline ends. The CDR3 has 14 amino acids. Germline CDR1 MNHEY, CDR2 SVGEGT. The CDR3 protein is CASSYLSGDTEAFF. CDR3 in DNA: TGTGCCAGCAGTTACCTCTCAGGGGACACTGAAGCTTTCTTT.

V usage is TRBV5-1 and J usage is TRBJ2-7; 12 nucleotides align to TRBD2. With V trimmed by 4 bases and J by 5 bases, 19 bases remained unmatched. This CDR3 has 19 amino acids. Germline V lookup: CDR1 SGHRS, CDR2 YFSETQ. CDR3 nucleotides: TGCGCCAGCAGCCCCAGGTATTACAGACTAGCGGGAGCAGTAGACGAGCAGTACTTC. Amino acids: CASSPRYYRLAGAVDEQYF.

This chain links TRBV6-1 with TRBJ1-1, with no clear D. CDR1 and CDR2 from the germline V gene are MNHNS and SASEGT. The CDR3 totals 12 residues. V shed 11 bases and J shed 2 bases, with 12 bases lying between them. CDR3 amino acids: CACRGVNTEAFF. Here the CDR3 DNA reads TGTGCCTGCCGGGGTGTAAACACTGAAGCTTTCTTT.

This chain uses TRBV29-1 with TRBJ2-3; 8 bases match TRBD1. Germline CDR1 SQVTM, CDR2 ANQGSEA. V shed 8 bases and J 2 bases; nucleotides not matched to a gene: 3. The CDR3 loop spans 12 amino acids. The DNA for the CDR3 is TGCAGCTTTCAGGGGGCCACAGATACGCAGTATTTT. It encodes CSFQGATDTQYF.

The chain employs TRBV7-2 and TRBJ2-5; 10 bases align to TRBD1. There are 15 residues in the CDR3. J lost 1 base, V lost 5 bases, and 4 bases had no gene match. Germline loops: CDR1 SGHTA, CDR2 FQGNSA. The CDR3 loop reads CASSTWDRGQETQYF. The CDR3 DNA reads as TGTGCCAGCAGCACCTGGGACAGGGGCCAAGAGACCCAGTACTTC.

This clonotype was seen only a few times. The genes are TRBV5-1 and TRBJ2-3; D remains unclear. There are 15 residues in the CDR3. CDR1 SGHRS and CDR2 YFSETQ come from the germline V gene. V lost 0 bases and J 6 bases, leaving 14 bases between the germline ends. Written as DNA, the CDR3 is TGCGCCAGCAGCTTGGAAATAGCTGCAAGCGATACGCAGTATTTT. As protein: CASSLEIAASDTQYF.

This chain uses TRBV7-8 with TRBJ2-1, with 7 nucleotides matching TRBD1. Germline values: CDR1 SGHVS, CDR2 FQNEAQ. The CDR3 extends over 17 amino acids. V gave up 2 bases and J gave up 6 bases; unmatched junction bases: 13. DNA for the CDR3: TGTGCCAGCAGCTTATTGCAACCAGGGGGTAGATTCAATGAGCAGTTCTTC. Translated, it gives CASSLLQPGGRFNEQFF.

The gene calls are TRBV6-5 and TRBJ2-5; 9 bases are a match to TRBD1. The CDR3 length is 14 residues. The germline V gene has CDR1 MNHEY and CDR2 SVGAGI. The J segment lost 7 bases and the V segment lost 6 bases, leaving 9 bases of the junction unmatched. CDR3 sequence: CASSVGQGQVTQYF. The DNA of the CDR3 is TGTGCCAGCAGCGTCGGACAGGGGCAGGTGACCCAGTACTTC.

CDR3 sequence: CSADQNGDEQFF. The DNA for the CDR3 is TGCAGTGCCGACCAAAACGGCGATGAGCAGTTCTTC. V usage is TRBV20-1 and J usage is TRBJ2-1; D not certain. Germline V gene lookup returns CDR1 DFQATT and CDR2 SNEGSKA (reference sequence). The CDR3 length is 12 residues. V dropped 6 bases and J dropped 8 bases, with 14 bases sitting between them.

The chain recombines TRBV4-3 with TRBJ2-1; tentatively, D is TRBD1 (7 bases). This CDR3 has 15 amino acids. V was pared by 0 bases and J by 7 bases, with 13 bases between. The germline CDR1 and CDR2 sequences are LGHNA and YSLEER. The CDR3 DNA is TGCGCCAGCAGCCAAGAGCCGACAGGGAGGAATGAGCAGTTCTTC. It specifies CASSQEPTGRNEQFF.

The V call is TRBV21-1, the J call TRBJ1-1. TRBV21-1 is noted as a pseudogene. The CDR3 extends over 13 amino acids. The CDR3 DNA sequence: TGTGCCAGCAGTCCCCGACCGGACACTGAAGCTTTCTTT. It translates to CASSPRPDTEAFF.

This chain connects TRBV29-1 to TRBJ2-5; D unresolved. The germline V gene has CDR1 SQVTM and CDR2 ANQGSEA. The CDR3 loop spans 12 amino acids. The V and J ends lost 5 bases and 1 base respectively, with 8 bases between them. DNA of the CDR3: TGCAGCGTTCTCCTGCCCCAAGAGACCCAGTACTTC. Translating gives CSVLLPQETQYF. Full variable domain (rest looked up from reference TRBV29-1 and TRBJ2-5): SAVISQKPSRDICQRGTSLTIQCQVDSQVTMMFWYRQQPGQSLTLIATANQGSEATYESGFVIDKFPISRPNLTFSTLTVSNMSPEDSSIYLCSVLLPQETQYFGPGTRLLVL.

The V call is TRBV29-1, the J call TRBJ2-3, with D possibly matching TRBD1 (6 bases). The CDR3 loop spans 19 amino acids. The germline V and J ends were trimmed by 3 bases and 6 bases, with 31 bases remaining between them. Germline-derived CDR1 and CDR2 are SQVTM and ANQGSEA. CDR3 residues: CSVERPEGTTGSFWDTQYF. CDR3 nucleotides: TGCAGCGTTGAGCGCCCCGAAGGGACAACTGGGTCGTTTTGGGATACGCAGTATTTT.

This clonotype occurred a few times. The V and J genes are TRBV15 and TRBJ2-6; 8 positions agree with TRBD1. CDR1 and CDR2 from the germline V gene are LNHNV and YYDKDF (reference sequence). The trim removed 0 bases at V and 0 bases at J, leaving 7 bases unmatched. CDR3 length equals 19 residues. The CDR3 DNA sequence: TGTGCCACCAGCAGAGATCAGGGACAGGTCCGCTCTGGGGCCAACGTCCTGACTTTC. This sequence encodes CATSRDQGQVRSGANVLTF.

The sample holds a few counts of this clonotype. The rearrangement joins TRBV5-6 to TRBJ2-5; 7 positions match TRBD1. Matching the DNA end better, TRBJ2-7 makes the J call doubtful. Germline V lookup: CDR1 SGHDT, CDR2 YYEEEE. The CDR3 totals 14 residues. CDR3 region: CASSLWDRYYEQYF. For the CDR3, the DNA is TGTGCCAGCAGCTTGTGGGACAGATACTACGAGCAGTACTTC.

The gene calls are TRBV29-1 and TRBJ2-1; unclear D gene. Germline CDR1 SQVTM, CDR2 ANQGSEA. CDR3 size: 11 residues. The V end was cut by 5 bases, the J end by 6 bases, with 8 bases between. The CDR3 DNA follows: TGCAGCGTTCACCTACTCAATGAGCAGTTCTTC. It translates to CSVHLLNEQFF.

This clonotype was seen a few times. In DNA form, the CDR3 reads TGTGCCAGCAGCTTGGGACTGGACTCCTACAATGAGCAGTTCTTC. Amino acids: CASSLGLDSYNEQFF. The rearrangement joins TRBV12-3 or TRBV12-4 to TRBJ2-1, with D possibly matching TRBD2 (6 bases). V lost 6 bases to trimming and J lost 0 bases, with 12 bases between them. The CDR3 spans 15 residues.